The 17 T cell receptor beta chains in this list originate from one sample, sequenced in a study of beta chain features in type 1 diabetes. Reverse transcribing all isolated RNA meant expressed TCRB transcripts were sequenced. Some clones are missing from TCRdb's copy, which holds only in-frame ones; the method was immunoSEQ multiplex PCR. Among roughly 290,000 clones listed, roughly 8% were seen once. The sample consisted of central memory CD4+ T cells from blood. These receptors were collected from a woman between 18 and 29 years old in good health.

This clone has at least ten counts. CDR3 loop: CASSQQGWSAGNTIYF. DNA for the CDR3: TGCGCCAGCAGCCAACAGGGGTGGTCCGCTGGAAACACCATATATTTT. The chain is built from TRBV4-1 and TRBJ1-3, with a tentative D call TRBD1 (6 bases). Looked up from germline, CDR1 is MGHRA and CDR2 is YSYEKL. With 2 bases removed from V and 2 bases from J, the gap between germline ends came to 13 bases. The CDR3 runs 16 residues.

This chain connects TRBV7-2 to TRBJ2-7; 9 bases line up with TRBD2. Germline lookup yields CDR1 SGHTA and CDR2 FQGNSA. This CDR3 comprises 13 residues. The CDR3 DNA reads as TGTGCCAGCAGCTCCGGGACTAGCTCTACGCTGAACGTC. The encoded protein is CASSSGTSSTLNV.

This clone has more than one count but fewer than ten. The rearrangement links TRBV7-9 to TRBJ2-3; TRBD1 might be the D (5 bases). Germline loops: CDR1 SEHNR, CDR2 FQNEAQ (reference sequence). Between the trimmed V and J ends, which lost 1 base and 6 bases, there was a span of 5 bases. The CDR3 runs to 12 residues. This chain's CDR3 is CASSLEGDTQYF. In DNA, the CDR3 is TGTGCCAGCAGCTTAGAGGGGGATACGCAGTATTTT.

Here the CDR3 reads CASTPVWGNTEAFF. The CDR3, as DNA: TGTGCCAGCACCCCGGTTTGGGGCAACACTGAAGCTTTCTTT. This chain links TRBV28 with TRBJ1-1; D is perhaps TRBD1 (5 bases). Germline V gene sequence: CDR1 MDHEN, CDR2 SYDVKM. CDR3 length equals 14 residues. The V end was cut by 7 bases, the J end by 2 bases, with 14 bases between. Full variable domain (remainder filled in from reference TRBV28 and TRBJ1-1): DVKVTQSSRYLVKRTGEKVFLECVQDMDHENMFWYRQDPGLGLRLIYFSYDVKMKEKGDIPEGYSVSREKKERFSLILESASTNQTSMYLCASTPVWGNTEAFFGQGTRLTVV.

V is TRBV5-5 and J is TRBJ1-6; no reliable D call. CDR1 is SGHKS, CDR2 YYEKEE, per germline (reference sequence). Trimming shortened V by 0 bases and J by 7 bases, and 5 bases separated the two germline ends. The CDR3 is 13 residues long. The CDR3 DNA reads TGTGCCAGCAGCTTGGGTGGGAATTCACCCCTCCACTTT. Translation gives CASSLGGNSPLHF.

In its sample, this clone was seen a few times. The V gene is TRBV7-9, the J gene TRBJ2-1; maybe TRBD2 (6 bases). The CDR3 loop spans 13 amino acids. V was cut by 1 base and J by 8 bases, with 9 bases left in between. Per germline, CDR1 SEHNR and CDR2 FQNEAQ (reference sequence). The CDR3 DNA sequence: TGTGCCAGCAGCTTAGAGGCTAGCGATGAGCAGTTCTTC. Encoded protein: CASSLEASDEQFF.

This clone was seen a handful of times. The chain links TRBV5-4 to TRBJ2-2; D is perhaps TRBD2 (5 bases). This CDR3 has 17 amino acids. V was trimmed by 1 base and J by 1 base, leaving 14 bases between them. Germline V gene lookup returns CDR1 SGHNT and CDR2 YYREEE (reference sequence). The CDR3 DNA is TGTGCCAGCAGCTTGCAATCGGCGGGTTGGAACACCGGGGAGCTGTTTTTT. Residues: CASSLQSAGWNTGELFF.

This clone appeared a few times. A single base separates this from a much larger clone, so it may be a read error. The V and J genes are TRBV5-6 and TRBJ2-2, with D possibly being TRBD1 (6 bases). This CDR3 region has 14 residues. The germline gives CDR1 SGHDT, CDR2 YYEEEE. The V and J ends lost 4 bases and 1 base respectively, with 8 bases between them. CDR3 residues: CASSRTVNTGELFF. CDR3 in DNA: TGTGCCAGCAGCCGGACAGTGAACACCGGGGAGCTGTTTTTT. Based on the CDR3 plus reference TRBV5-6 and TRBJ2-2, the full variable domain is DAGVTQSPTHLIKTRGQQVTLRCSPKSGHDTVSWYQQALGQGPQFIFQYYEEEERQRGNFPDRFSGHQFPNYSSELNVNALLLGDSALYLCASSRTVNTGELFFGEGSRLTVL.

The chain couples TRBV7-8 to TRBJ1-2; TRBD1 matches 11 bases. Trimming cost V 4 bases and J 6 bases; bases outside gene matches: 7. The CDR3 totals 15 residues. The germline V gene has CDR1 SGHVS and CDR2 FQNEAQ. DNA of the CDR3: TGTGCCAGCAGCTCAAGGACAGGGGGCTTGGATGGCTACACCTTC. This sequence encodes CASSSRTGGLDGYTF.

The V gene is TRBV2, the J gene TRBJ1-5, with D possibly matching TRBD1 (6 bases). The CDR3 contains 15 residues. CDR1 is SNHLY and CDR2 is FYNNEI in the germline V gene. Trimming pared 2 bases from V and 0 bases from J, leaving 8 bases between. CDR3 sequence: CASSERGHSNQPQHF. The CDR3 coding sequence is TGTGCCAGCAGTGAAAGGGGACATAGCAATCAGCCCCAGCATTTT. The whole variable domain, remainder taken from reference TRBV2 and TRBJ1-5, is EPEVTQTPSHQVTQMGQEVILRCVPISNHLYFYWYRQILGQKVEFLVSFYNNEISEKSEIFDDQFSVERPDGSNFTLKIRSTKLEDSAMYFCASSERGHSNQPQHFGDGTRLSIL.

This chain connects TRBV27 to TRBJ2-1, with D perhaps TRBD1 or TRBD2 (5 bases each). Germline loops: CDR1 MNHEY, CDR2 SMNVEV (reference sequence). V shed 8 bases and J shed 2 bases, with 16 bases lying between them. The CDR3 is 15 amino acids. CDR3 nucleotides: TGTGCCAGCGCTGTGGGTGGGACCACCTACAATGAGCAGTTCTTC. This sequence encodes CASAVGGTTYNEQFF.

This clone came up many times. The chain has TRBV6-6 and TRBJ2-1; D is undetermined. Germline-derived CDR1 and CDR2 are MNHNY and SVGAGI (reference sequence). Trimming cost V 8 bases and J 9 bases, with 11 bases left between them. The length of the CDR3 is 11 residues. The DNA of the CDR3 is TGTGCCAGCGCAGGAGTCGGTGAGCAGTTCTTC. The encoded protein is CASAGVGEQFF.

CDR3 nucleotide sequence: TGTGCCACCAGCAGGCTGGGATCGAACACTGAAGCTTTCTTT. It specifies CATSRLGSNTEAFF. The chain is built from TRBV15 and TRBJ1-1; D gene uncertain. CDR3 length: 14 residues. V lost 3 bases to trimming and J lost 1 base, with 9 bases between them. Germline V lookup: CDR1 LNHNV, CDR2 YYDKDF (reference sequence).

Concerning this clone itself: It differs at one base from a far larger clone, so likely a read error. This chain uses TRBV18 with TRBJ2-5; D gene unclear. Germline V gene data show CDR1 as KGHSH and CDR2 as LQKENI. This CDR3 has 12 residues. V lost 8 bases to trimming and J lost 5 bases, with 12 bases between them. The CDR3, as DNA: TGTGCCAGCGCGTCCTCGGAGGAGACCCAGTACTTC. Translating gives CASASSEETQYF.

The CDR3 reads CASTLRGSTDTQYF. The CDR3 DNA sequence: TGTGCCAGCACCCTAAGAGGTAGCACAGATACGCAGTATTTT. The J gene is TRBJ2-3, the V gene TRBV11-2; D unresolved. CDR3 length: 14 amino acids. Germline V gene lookup returns CDR1 SGHAT and CDR2 FQNNGV. V lost 7 bases to trimming and J lost 0 bases, with 11 bases between them. The whole variable domain, filled in from reference TRBV11-2 and TRBJ2-3, reads EAGVAQSPRYKIIEKRQSVAFWCNPISGHATLYWYQQILGQGPKLLIQFQNNGVVDDSQLPKDRFSAERLKGVDSTLKIQPAKLEDSAVYLCASTLRGSTDTQYFGPGTRLTVL.

This clone was seen a few times. The sample has other DNA sequences that encode this CDR3 too. The chain carries TRBV5-1 and TRBJ1-4; maybe TRBD1 (5 bases). V lost 4 bases and J lost 2, with 9 bases in between. The CDR3 length is 14 residues. The V gene's germline CDR1 is SGHRS and CDR2 YFSETQ. The CDR3 protein is CASSPGTTNEKLFF. The DNA for the CDR3 is TGCGCCAGCAGCCCCGGGACCACTAATGAAAAACTGTTTTTT.

As for this clone: The sample contains more than one DNA sequence encoding this CDR3. V usage is TRBV7-8 and J usage is TRBJ1-1; D is ambiguous. Germline V gives CDR1 SGHVS, CDR2 FQNEAQ. This CDR3 is 14 amino acids long. The V end lost 5 bases, the J end lost 1 base, and 11 bases lay between the germline ends. CDR3 amino acids: CASSRTTGNTEAFF. The DNA of the CDR3 is TGTGCCAGCAGCCGGACGACGGGGAACACTGAAGCTTTCTTT.